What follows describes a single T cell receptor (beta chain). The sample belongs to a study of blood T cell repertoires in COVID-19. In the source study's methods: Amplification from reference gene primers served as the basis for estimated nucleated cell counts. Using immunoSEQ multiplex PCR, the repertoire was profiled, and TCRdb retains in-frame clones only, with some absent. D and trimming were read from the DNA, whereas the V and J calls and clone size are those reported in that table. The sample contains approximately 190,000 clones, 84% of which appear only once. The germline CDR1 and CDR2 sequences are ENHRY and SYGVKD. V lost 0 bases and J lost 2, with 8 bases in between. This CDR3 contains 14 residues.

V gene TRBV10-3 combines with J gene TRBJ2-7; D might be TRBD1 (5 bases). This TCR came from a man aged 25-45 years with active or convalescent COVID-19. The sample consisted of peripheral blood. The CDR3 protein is CAISESTATYEQYV. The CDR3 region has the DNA TGTGCCATCAGTGAGTCGACAGCGACCTACGAGCAGTACGTC.